This T cell receptor (beta chain) was profiled in a study of preoperative IRX-2 immunotherapy in early breast cancer. Treatment denoted: preoperative locoregional IRX-2 cytokine immunotherapy. This phase Ib study tested locoregional IRX-2 cytokine immunotherapy given before surgery. This CDR3 contains 18 residues. The germline gives CDR1 SSHAT, CDR2 FNYEAQ (reference sequence). The V segment lost 6 bases and the J segment 2 bases; nucleotides outside the gene matches: 17. The repertoire was sequenced with immunoSEQ multiplex PCR; TCRdb's copy has only in-frame clones and lacks some. The data show roughly 30,000 clones, with around 83% seen just once and roughly 2.6% held by the top ten.

The origin of this receptor is a human donor with breast cancer. The material sequenced was lymph node tissue, taken from a patient treated with IRX-2 immunotherapy. The genes are TRBV7-7 and TRBJ1-1, with 8 bases fitting TRBD1. The CDR3 loop reads CASSFRLFDRGDNTEAFF. The CDR3 coding sequence is TGTGCCAGCAGTTTTCGCCTCTTCGACAGGGGTGATAACACTGAAGCTTTCTTT.